A single sample is the source of the 5 T cell receptor beta chains below, sequenced in a study of chemoradiotherapy in HPV16-positive cancers. The method was immunoSEQ multiplex PCR; TCRdb's version includes in-frame clones alone and lacks a portion of them. The sample gives tens of thousands of clones, roughly 80% of which show up once; approximately 5% is in the top ten. The sequencing used blood, collected from a patient who underwent chemoradiotherapy. All receptors come from a human donor with HPV-associated anogenital cancer.

The chain links TRBV27 to TRBJ2-5; D is uncertain. CDR1 is MNHEY, CDR2 SMNVEV, per germline (reference sequence). V lost 4 bases and J 2 bases, leaving 14 bases between the germline ends. This CDR3 has 15 residues. The CDR3 spells CASSSPGLPQETQYF. The CDR3 region has the DNA TGTGCCAGCAGTTCTCCAGGTCTCCCTCAAGAGACCCAGTACTTC.

The chain employs TRBV18 and TRBJ1-1, with a possible D match to TRBD1 (6 bases). This CDR3 has 15 amino acids. Trimming shortened V by 1 base and J by 4 bases, and 13 bases separated the two germline ends. In germline, CDR1 is KGHSH, CDR2 LQKENI. As DNA, the CDR3 is TGTGCCAGCTCACCACTAGGACAGACAGCCACTGAAGCTTTCTTT. Protein product: CASSPLGQTATEAFF.

CDR3 in amino acids: CASSARDRGQGNTIYF. CDR3 sequence (DNA): TGTGCCAGCAGTGCTCGGGACAGGGGGCAGGGAAACACCATATATTTT. The V call is TRBV6-1, the J call TRBJ1-3, with 12 bases matching TRBD1. CDR1 MNHNS and CDR2 SASEGT come from the germline V gene. CDR3 length equals 16 residues. V lost 4 bases and J lost 4; bases outside the gene matches: 5.

The V gene is TRBV2, the J gene TRBJ1-5; a possible D gene is TRBD1 (6 bases). Deletions cut 2 bases from V and 10 bases from J, with 21 bases between. The CDR3 covers 16 residues. Germline V gene sequence: CDR1 SNHLY, CDR2 FYNNEI. The CDR3 bases are TGTGCCAGCAGTGAATTAGGGGGTGTAGGGGTCAGCCCCCAGCATTTT. Its protein is CASSELGGVGVSPQHF.

The J gene is TRBJ2-3, the V gene TRBV7-2, with TRBD2 identical over 10 bases. The CDR3 spans 15 residues. The V and J ends lost 3 bases and 4 bases, in that order; junction bases with no gene match: 4. Per the germline V gene, CDR1 is SGHTA and CDR2 is FQGNSA. In DNA form, the CDR3 reads TGTGCCAGCAGCTTTAAAAGCGGGGGGGCAGATACGCAGTATTTT. Translating gives CASSFKSGGADTQYF.